This TCR beta chain was found in a study of blood T cell repertoires in COVID-19. Across the whole study: From the United States, Italy and Spain came samples of acute and convalescent COVID-19. PBMCs, B-cell-depleted T cells, or T cells were the source of the cDNA or gDNA that made up the material.

Those who participated ranged in age from roughly 18 to 95 years and resided in some 24 US areas. Those designated as exposed participants met a COVID-19 case within 2 weeks before study entry. The CDR3 runs to 16 residues. Germline loops: CDR1 SGHRS, CDR2 YFSETQ. After removal of 4 bases from V and 2 bases from J, the junction contained 11 bases not matched to a gene. Profiled with immunoSEQ multiplex PCR; TCRdb holds only in-frame clones, not every one. The table has more than 350,000 clones, about 88% seen once. This rearrangement joins TRBV5-1 to TRBJ2-7; TRBD1 agrees at 8 bases. The sequenced sample was PBMCs or T cells enriched from blood (not recorded which). This receptor was obtained from a woman aged 18-29 years who had been exposed to COVID-19. CDR3 sequence: CASSGRTGLNPYEQYF. As DNA, the CDR3 is TGCGCCAGCAGCGGACGGACAGGGTTGAACCCCTACGAGCAGTACTTC.